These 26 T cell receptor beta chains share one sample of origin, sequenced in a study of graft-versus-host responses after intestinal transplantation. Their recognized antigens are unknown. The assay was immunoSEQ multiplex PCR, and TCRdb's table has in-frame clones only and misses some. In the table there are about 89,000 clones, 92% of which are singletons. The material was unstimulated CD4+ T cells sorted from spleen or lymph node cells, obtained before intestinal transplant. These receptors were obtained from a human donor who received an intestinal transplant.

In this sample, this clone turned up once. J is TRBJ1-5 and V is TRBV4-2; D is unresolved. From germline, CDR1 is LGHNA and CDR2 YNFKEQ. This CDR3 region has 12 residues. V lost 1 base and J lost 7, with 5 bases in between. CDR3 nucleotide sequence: TGTGCCAGCAGCCAAGTAGGACAGCCCCAGCATTTT. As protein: CASSQVGQPQHF.

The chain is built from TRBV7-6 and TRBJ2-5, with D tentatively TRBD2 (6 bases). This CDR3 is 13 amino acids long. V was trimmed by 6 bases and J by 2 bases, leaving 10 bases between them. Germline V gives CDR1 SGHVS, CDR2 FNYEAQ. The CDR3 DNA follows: TGTGCCAGCAGTTGGGACTTACAAGAGACCCAGTACTTC. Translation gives CASSWDLQETQYF.

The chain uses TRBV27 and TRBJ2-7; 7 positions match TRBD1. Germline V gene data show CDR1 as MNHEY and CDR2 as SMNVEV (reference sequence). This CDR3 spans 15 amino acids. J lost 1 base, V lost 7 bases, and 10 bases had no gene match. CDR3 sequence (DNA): TGTGCCAGCAAAATACAGGGGACATATTCCTACGAGCAGTACTTC. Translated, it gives CASKIQGTYSYEQYF.

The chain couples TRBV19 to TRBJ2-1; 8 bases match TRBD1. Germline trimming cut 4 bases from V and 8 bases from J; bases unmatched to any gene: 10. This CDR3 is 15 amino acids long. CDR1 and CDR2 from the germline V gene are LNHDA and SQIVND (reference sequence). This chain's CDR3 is CASSTIGDRTYEQFF. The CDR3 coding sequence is TGTGCCAGTAGTACAATCGGGGACAGGACATATGAGCAGTTCTTC.

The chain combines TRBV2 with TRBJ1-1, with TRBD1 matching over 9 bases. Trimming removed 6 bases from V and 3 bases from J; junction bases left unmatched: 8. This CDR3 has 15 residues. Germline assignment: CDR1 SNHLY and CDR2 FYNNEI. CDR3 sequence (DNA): TGTGCCAGCAGGCTAGAAAACAGGGGGCACACTGAAGCTTTCTTT. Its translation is CASRLENRGHTEAFF.

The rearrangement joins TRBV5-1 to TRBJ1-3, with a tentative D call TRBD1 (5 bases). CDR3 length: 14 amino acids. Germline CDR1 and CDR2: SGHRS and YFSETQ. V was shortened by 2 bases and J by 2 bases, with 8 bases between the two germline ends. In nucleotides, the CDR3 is TGCGCCAGCAGCTTTGAGGGGACTGGAAACACCATATATTTT. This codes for CASSFEGTGNTIYF.

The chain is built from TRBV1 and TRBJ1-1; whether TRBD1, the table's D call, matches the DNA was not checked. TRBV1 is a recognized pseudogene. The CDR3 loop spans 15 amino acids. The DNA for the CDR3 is TGCACCAGCAGCCAAGATTCGGACAGCCACACTGAAGCTTTCTTT. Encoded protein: CTSSQDSDSHTEAFF.

The CDR3: CASSPLREGLRAKNIQYF. CDR3 sequence (DNA): TGTGCCAGCAGCCCACTGCGGGAGGGCCTCAGAGCCAAAAACATTCAGTACTTC. The chain couples TRBV4-2 to TRBJ2-4, with TRBD2 matching 9 bases. CDR1 is LGHNA and CDR2 is YNFKEQ in the germline V gene. This CDR3 spans 18 amino acids. V lost 4 bases and J lost 0; bases outside the gene matches: 10.

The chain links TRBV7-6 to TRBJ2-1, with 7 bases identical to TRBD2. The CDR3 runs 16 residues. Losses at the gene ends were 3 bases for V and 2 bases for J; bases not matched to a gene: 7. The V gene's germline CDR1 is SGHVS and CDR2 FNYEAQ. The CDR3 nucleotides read TGTGCCAGCAGCTTCGGGGGGAGGACCACCTACAATGAGCAGTTCTTC. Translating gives CASSFGGRTTYNEQFF.

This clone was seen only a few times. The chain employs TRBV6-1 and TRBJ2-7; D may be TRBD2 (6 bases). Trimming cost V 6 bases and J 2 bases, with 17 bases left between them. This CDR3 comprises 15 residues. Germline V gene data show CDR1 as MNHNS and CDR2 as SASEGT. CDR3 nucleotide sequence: TGTGCCAGCAGGCGGGACTCAGTGACGACCTACGAGCAGTACTTC. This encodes CASRRDSVTTYEQYF.

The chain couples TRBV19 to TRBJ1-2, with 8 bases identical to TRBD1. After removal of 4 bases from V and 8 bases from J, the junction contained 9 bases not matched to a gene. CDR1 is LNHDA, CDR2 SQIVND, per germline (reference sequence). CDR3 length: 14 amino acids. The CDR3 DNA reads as TGTGCCAGTAGTACTCTAGGACAGGGTCAAGGCTACACCTTC. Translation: CASSTLGQGQGYTF.

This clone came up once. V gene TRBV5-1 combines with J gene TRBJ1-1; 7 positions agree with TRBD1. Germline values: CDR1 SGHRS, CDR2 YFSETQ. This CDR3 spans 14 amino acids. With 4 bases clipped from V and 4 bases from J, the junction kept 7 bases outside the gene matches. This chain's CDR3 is CASSPRDSLTEAFF. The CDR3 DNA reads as TGCGCCAGCAGCCCCCGGGACAGCCTCACTGAAGCTTTCTTT. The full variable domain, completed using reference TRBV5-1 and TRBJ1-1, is KAGVTQTPRYLIKTRGQQVTLSCSPISGHRSVSWYQQTPGQGLQFLFEYFSETQRNKGNFPGRFSGRQFSNSRSEMNVSTLELGDSALYLCASSPRDSLTEAFFGQGTRLTVV.

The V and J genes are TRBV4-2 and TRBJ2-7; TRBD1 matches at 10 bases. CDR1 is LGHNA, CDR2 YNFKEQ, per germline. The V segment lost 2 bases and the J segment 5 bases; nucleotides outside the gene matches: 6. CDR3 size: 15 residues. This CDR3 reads CASSQPGQGSDEQYF. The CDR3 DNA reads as TGTGCCAGCAGCCAACCGGGACAGGGGTCCGACGAGCAGTACTTC.

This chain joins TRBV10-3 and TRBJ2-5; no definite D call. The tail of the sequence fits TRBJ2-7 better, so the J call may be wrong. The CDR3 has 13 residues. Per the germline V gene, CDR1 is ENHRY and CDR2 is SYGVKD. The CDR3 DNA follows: TGTGCCATCAGCCCAGGCCTCTCCTACGAGCAGTACTTC. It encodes CAISPGLSYEQYF.

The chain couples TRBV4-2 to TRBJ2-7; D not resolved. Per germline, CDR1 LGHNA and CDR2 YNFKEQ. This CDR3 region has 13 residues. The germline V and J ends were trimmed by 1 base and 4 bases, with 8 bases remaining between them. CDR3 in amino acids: CASSQGQQYEQYF. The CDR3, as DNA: TGTGCCAGCAGCCAAGGGCAGCAGTACGAGCAGTACTTC.

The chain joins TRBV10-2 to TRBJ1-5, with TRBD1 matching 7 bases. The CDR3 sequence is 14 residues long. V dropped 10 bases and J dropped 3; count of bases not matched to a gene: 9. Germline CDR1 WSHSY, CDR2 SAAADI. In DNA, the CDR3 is TGCGCCACTAAGGGGGACAGAGACAATCAGCCCCAGCATTTT. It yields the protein CATKGDRDNQPQHF.

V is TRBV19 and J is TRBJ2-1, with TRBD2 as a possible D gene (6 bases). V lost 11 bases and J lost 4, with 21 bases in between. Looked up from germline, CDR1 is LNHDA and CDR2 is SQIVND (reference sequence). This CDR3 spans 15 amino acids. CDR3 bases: TGTGCCTCAGTATCGACGGGAGACTTGTACAATGAGCAGTTCTTC. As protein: CASVSTGDLYNEQFF.

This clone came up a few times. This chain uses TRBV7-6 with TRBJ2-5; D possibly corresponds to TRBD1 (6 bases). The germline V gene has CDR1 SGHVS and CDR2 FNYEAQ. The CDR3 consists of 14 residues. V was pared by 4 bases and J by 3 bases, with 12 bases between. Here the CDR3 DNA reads TGTGCCAGCAGCTCTACCTGGACAGAAGAGACCCAGTACTTC. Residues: CASSSTWTEETQYF.

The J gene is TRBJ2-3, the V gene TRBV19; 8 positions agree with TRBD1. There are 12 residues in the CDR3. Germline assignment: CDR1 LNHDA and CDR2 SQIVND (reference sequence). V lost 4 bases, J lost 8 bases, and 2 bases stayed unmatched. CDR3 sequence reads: CASSTTGGTQYF. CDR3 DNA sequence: TGTGCCAGTAGTACTACAGGGGGTACGCAGTATTTT.

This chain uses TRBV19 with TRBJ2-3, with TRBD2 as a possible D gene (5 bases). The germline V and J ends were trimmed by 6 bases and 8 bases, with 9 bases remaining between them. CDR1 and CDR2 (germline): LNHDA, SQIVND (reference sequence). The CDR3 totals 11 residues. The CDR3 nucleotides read TGTGCCAGTAGATCCGGGGTTACGCAGTATTTT. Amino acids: CASRSGVTQYF.

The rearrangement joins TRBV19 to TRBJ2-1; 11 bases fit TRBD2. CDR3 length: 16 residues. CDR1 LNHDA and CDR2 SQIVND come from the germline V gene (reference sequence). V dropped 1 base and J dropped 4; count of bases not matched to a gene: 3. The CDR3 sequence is CASSIGRLAGYNEQFF. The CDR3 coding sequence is TGTGCCAGTAGTATAGGCAGACTAGCGGGATACAATGAGCAGTTCTTC.

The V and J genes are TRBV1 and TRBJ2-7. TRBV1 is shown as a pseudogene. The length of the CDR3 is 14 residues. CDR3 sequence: CTSSQVAGIYEQYF. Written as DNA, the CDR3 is TGCACCAGCAGCCAAGTCGCTGGGATCTACGAGCAGTACTTC.

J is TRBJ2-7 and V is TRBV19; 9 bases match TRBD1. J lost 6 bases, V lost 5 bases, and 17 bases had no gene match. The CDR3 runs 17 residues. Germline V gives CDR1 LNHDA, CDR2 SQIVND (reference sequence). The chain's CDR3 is CASSSTLRGTGNSEQYF. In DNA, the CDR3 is TGTGCCAGTAGTTCCACTTTAAGGGGGACAGGGAACTCCGAGCAGTACTTC.

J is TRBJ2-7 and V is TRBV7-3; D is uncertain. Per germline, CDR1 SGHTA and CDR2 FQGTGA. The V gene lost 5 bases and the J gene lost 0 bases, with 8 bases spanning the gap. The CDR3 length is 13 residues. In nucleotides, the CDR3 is TGTGCCAGCAGCCCTCGGCCCTCCTACGAGCAGTACTTC. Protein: CASSPRPSYEQYF.

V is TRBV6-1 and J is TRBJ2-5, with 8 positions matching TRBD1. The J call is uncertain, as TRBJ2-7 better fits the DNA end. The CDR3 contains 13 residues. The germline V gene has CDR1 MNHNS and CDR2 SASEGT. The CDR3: CASRRDRPYEQYF. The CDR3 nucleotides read TGTGCCAGCAGGAGGGACAGGCCCTACGAGCAGTACTTC.

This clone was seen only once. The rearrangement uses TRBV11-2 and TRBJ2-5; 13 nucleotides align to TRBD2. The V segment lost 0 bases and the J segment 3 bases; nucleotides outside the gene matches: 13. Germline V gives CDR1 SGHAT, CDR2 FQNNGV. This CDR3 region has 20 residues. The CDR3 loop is CASSLDSRFGLAGVKETQYF. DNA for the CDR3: TGTGCCAGCAGCTTAGACTCGCGTTTTGGACTAGCGGGAGTTAAAGAGACCCAGTACTTC. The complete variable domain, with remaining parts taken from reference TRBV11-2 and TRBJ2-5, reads EAGVAQSPRYKIIEKRQSVAFWCNPISGHATLYWYQQILGQGPKLLIQFQNNGVVDDSQLPKDRFSAERLKGVDSTLKIQPAKLEDSAVYLCASSLDSRFGLAGVKETQYFGPGTRLLVL.